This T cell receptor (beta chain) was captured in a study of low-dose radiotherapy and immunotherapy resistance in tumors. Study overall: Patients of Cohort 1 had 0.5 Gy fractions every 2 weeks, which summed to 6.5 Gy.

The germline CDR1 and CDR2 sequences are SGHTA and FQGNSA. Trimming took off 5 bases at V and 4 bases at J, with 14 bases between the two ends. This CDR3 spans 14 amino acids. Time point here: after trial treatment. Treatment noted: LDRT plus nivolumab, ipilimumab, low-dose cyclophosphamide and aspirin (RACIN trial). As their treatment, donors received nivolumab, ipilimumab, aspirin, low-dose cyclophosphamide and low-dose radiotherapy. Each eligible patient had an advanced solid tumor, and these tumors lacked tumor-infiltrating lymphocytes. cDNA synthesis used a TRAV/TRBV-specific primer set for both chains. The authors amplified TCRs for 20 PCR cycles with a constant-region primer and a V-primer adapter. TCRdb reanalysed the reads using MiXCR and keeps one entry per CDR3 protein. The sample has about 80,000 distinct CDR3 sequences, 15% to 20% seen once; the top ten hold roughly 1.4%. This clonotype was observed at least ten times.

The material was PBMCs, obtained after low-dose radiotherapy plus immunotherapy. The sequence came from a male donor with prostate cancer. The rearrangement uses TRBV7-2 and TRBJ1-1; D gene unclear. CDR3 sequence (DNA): TGTGCCAGCAGCCAGAACTCTGTTGGCACTGAAGCTTTCTTT. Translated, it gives CASSQNSVGTEAFF.